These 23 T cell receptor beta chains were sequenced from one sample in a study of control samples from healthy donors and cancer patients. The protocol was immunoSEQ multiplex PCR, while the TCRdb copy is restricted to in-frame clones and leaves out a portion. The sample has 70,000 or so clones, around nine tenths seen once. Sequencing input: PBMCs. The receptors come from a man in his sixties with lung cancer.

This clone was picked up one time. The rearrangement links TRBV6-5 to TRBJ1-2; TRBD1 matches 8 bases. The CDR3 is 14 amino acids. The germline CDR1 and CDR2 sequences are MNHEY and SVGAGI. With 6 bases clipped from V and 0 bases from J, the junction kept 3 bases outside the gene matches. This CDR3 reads CASRMGQANYGYTF. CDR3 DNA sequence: TGTGCCAGCAGAATGGGACAGGCTAACTATGGCTACACCTTC.

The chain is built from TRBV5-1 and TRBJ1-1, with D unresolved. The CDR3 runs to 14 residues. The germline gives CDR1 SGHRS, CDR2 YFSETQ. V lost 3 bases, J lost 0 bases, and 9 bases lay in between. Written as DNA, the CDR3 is TGCGCCAGCAGCTCAGGCCCAATGAACACTGAAGCTTTCTTT. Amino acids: CASSSGPMNTEAFF.

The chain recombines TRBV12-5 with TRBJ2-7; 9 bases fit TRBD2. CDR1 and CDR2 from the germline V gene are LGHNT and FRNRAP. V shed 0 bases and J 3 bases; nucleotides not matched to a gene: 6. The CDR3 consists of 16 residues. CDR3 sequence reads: CASGLVEASGNYEQYF. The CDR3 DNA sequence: TGTGCTAGTGGTTTGGTAGAGGCTAGCGGGAACTACGAGCAGTACTTC.

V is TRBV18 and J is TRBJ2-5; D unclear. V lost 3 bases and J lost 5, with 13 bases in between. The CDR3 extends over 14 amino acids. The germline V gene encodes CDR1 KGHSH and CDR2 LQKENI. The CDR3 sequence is CASSPDASKETQYF. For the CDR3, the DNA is TGTGCCAGCTCACCGGACGCTTCGAAGGAGACCCAGTACTTC.

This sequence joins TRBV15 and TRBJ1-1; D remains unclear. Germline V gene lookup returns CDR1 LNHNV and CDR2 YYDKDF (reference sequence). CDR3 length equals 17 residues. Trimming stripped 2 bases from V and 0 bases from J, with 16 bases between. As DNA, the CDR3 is TGTGCCACCAGCAGACCCGCTAGGACTTTTATGAACACTGAAGCTTTCTTT. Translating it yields CATSRPARTFMNTEAFF.

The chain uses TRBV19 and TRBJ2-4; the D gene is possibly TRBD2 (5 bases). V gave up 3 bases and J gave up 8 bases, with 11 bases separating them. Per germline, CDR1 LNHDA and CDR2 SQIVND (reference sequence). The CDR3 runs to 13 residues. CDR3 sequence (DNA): TGTGCCAGTAGTATGGGGAGTGCGGACATTCAGTACTTC. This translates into CASSMGSADIQYF.

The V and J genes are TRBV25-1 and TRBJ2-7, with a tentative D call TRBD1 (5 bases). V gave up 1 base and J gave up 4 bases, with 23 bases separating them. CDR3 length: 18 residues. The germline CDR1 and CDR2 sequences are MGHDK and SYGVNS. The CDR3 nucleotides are TGTGCCAGCAGTGAATCAACTTTAGCCGGCTCCAGGGTATACGAGCAGTACTTC. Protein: CASSESTLAGSRVYEQYF.

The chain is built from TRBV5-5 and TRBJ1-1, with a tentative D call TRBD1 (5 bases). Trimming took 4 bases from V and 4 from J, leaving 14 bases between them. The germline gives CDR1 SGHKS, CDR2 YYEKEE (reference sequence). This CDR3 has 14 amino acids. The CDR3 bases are TGTGCCAGCAGCAAATCGGGGGTGACCACTGAAGCTTTCTTT. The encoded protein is CASSKSGVTTEAFF.

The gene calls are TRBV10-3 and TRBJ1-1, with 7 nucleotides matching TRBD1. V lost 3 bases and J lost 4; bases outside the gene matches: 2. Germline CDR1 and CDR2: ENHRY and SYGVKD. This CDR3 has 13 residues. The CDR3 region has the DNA TGTGCCATCAGTGAAACAGGGGCCACTGAAGCTTTCTTT. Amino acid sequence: CAISETGATEAFF.

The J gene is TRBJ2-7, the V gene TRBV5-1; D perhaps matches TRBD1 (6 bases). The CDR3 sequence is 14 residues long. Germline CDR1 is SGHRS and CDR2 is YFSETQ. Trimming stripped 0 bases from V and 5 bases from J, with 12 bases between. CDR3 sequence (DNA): TGCGCCAGCAGCTTGGAAGGCAGGGACAACGAGCAGTACGTC. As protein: CASSLEGRDNEQYV.

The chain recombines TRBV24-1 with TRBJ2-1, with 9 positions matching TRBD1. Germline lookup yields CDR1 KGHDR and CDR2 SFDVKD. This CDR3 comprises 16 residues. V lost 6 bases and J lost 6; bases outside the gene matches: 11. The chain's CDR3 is CATSPTWGQGPNEQFF. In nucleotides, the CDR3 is TGTGCCACCAGTCCAACATGGGGACAGGGCCCCAATGAGCAGTTCTTC.

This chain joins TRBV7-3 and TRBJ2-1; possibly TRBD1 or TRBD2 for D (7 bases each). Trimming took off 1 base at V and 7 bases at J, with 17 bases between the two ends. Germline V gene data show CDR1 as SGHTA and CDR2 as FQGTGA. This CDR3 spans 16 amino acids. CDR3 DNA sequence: TGTGCCAGCAGCTTAAATAGGGGGGGACAGCTGAATGAGCAGTTCTTC. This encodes CASSLNRGGQLNEQFF.

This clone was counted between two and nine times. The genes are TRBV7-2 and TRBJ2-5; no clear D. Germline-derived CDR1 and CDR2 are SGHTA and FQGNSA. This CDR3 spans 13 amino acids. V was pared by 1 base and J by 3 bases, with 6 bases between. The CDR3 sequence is CASSLVKEETQYF. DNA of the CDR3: TGTGCCAGCAGCTTAGTCAAGGAAGAGACCCAGTACTTC.

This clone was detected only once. The CDR3 reads CASERDRAGGYTF. For the CDR3, the DNA is TGTGCCAGCGAAAGGGACAGGGCGGGTGGCTACACCTTC. The chain joins TRBV12-3 or TRBV12-4 to TRBJ1-2, with 9 bases aligning to TRBD1. The ends lost 8 bases at V and 7 bases at J; junction bases unmatched: 8. This CDR3 is 13 amino acids long.

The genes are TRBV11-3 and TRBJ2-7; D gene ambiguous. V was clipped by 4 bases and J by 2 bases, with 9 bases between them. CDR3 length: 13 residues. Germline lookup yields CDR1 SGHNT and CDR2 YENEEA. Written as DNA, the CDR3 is TGTGCCAGCAGCTCGACAAATACCTACGAGCAGTACGTC. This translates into CASSSTNTYEQYV.

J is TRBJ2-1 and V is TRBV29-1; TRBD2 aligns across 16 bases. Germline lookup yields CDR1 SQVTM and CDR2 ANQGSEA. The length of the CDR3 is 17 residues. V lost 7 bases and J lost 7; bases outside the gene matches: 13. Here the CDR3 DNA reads TGCAGCGCCCCCAGGGGGACTAGCGGGGGGGCGGGGAATGAGCAGTTCTTC. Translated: CSAPRGTSGGAGNEQFF.

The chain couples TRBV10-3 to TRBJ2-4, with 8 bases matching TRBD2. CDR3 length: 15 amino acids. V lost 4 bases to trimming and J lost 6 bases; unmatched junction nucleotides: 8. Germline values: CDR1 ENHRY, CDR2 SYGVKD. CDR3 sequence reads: CAISAAGGAGNIQYF. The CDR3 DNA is TGTGCCATCAGTGCTGCCGGGGGGGCCGGAAACATTCAGTACTTC.

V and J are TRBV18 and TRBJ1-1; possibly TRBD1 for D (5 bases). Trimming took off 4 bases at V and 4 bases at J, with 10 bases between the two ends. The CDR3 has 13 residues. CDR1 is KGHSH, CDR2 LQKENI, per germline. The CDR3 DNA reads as TGTGCCAGCTCACAGAGGGGTGGCACTGAAGCTTTCTTT. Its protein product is CASSQRGGTEAFF.

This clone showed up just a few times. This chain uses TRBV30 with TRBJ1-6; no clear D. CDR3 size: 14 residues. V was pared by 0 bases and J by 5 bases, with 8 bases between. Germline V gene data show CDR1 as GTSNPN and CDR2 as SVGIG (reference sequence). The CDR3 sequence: CAWSVLGHNSPLHF. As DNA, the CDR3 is TGTGCCTGGAGTGTACTTGGCCATAATTCACCCCTCCACTTT.

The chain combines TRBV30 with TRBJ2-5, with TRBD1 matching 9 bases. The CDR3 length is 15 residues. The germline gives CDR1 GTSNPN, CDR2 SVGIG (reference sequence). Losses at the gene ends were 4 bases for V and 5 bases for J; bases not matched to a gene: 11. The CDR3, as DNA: TGTGCCTGGAAAGAACCGGGACAGGGTTTGGAGACCCAGTACTTC. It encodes CAWKEPGQGLETQYF.

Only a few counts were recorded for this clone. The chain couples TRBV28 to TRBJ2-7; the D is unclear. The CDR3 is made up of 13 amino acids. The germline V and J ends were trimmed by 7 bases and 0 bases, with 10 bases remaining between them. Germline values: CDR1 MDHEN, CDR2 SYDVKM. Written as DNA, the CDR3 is TGTGCCAGCATGGACGTTAGCTCCTACGAGCAGTACTTC. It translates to CASMDVSSYEQYF.

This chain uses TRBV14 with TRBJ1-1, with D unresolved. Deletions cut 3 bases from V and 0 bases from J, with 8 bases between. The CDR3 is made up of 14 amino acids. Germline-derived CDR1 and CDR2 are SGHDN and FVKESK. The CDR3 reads CASSHPGMNTEAFF. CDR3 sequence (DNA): TGTGCCAGCAGCCATCCAGGCATGAACACTGAAGCTTTCTTT.

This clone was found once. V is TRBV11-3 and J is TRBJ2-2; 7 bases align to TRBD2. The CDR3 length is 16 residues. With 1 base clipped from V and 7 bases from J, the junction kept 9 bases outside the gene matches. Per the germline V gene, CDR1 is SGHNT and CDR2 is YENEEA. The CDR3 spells CASSLGTLADDGELFF. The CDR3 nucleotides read TGTGCCAGCAGCTTAGGTACCCTAGCGGACGACGGGGAGCTGTTTTTT.